These 4 T cell receptor beta chains came from one sample sequenced in a study of control samples from healthy donors and cancer patients. TCRdb keeps only in-frame clones here, not all; method: immunoSEQ multiplex PCR. The sample has some 150,000 clones; 93% are singletons. Sequencing was done on a sample of blood. These receptors all stem from a man in his fifties or sixties in good health.

This chain links TRBV5-1 with TRBJ2-1; D perhaps matches TRBD1 (6 bases). V lost 0 bases, J lost 4 bases, and 11 bases lay in between. CDR3 size: 15 residues. Germline loops: CDR1 SGHRS, CDR2 YFSETQ. The CDR3 sequence: CASSLDGQGYNEQFF. CDR3 sequence (DNA): TGCGCCAGCAGCTTGGATGGGCAGGGGTACAATGAGCAGTTCTTC.

This chain connects TRBV9 to TRBJ1-5, with unresolved D. CDR1 is SGDLS and CDR2 is YYNGEE in the germline V gene. The CDR3 extends over 13 amino acids. Trimming cost V 3 bases and J 6 bases, with 10 bases left between them. The CDR3 sequence: CASSARWGQPQHF. For the CDR3, the DNA is TGTGCCAGCAGCGCCCGGTGGGGTCAGCCCCAGCATTTT. Full variable domain (missing parts from reference TRBV9 and TRBJ1-5): DSGVTQTPKHLITATGQRVTLRCSPRSGDLSVYWYQQSLDQGLQFLIQYYNGEERAKGNILERFSAQQFPDLHSELNLSSLELGDSALYFCASSARWGQPQHFGDGTRLSIL.

The chain combines TRBV9 with TRBJ2-7; 11 nucleotides agree with TRBD2. Germline assignment: CDR1 SGDLS and CDR2 YYNGEE. CDR3 length equals 18 residues. J was trimmed by 2 bases and V by 2 bases; bases with no gene match: 12. The CDR3 coding sequence is TGTGCCAGCAGCGTCACCACTTCGACTAGCGGGAAAACCTACGAGCAGTACTTC. Amino acids: CASSVTTSTSGKTYEQYF.

This chain uses TRBV6-5 with TRBJ1-5, with 8 bases fitting TRBD1. Looked up from germline, CDR1 is MNHEY and CDR2 is SVGAGI. This CDR3 region has 15 residues. With 6 bases clipped from V and 1 base from J, the junction kept 5 bases outside the gene matches. For the CDR3, the DNA is TGTGCCAGCAGAGAGAGGACAGGGAGCAATCAGCCCCAGCATTTT. As protein: CASRERTGSNQPQHF.